This T cell receptor beta chain was found in a study of blood T cell repertoires in COVID-19. Study details: The United States, Italy and Spain supplied acute and convalescent COVID-19 samples. PBMCs, B-cell-depleted T cells, or T cells were the source of the cDNA or gDNA that made up the material.

The V end was cut by 0 bases, the J end by 4 bases, with 5 bases between. The CDR3 totals 13 residues. Germline V lookup: CDR1 SGHTS, CDR2 YDEGEE. Profiling relied on immunoSEQ multiplex PCR, and the TCRdb table lists in-frame clones only, not all of them. The sample has 300,000 to 400,000 clones; approximately 90% are singletons. Residents of 20 to 25 US areas, aged about 18 to 95 years, made up the participants. Recovery among Cohort 3 donors was established by two negative PCRs, clearance, or symptom resolution. This sequence was found in a woman between 18 and 30 years old who had recovered from COVID-19. The rearrangement uses TRBV5-8 and TRBJ1-5; D unclear. Source material: PBMCs or T cells enriched from blood (not recorded which). CDR3 in amino acids: CASSLAPNQPQHF. The CDR3, as DNA: TGTGCCAGCAGCTTGGCCCCGAATCAGCCCCAGCATTTT.